The 27 T cell receptor beta chains below were found in one sample sequenced in a study of Graves' ophthalmopathy and Graves' hyperthyroidism. TCR beta CDR3 regions were amplified from RNA transcripts. First-round RT-PCR with HTBI primers preceded a second-round multiplex PCR. TCRdb re-called the multiplex PCR reads with MiXCR, one entry per CDR3 protein. The sample gives 200,000 to 300,000 distinct CDR3 sequences, about 46% of which show up once; less than 60% is in the top ten. The sequenced sample was peripheral blood. These TCRs come from an adult man with Graves' ophthalmopathy.

The rearrangement uses TRBV10-3 and TRBJ1-1; 8 bases match TRBD1. CDR1 is ENHRY, CDR2 SYGVKD, per germline. Trimming removed 10 bases from V and 4 bases from J; junction bases left unmatched: 11. The CDR3 sequence is 14 residues long. The CDR3, as DNA: TGTGCCAGCATCAAACAGGGGGATGGCACTGAAGCTTTCTTT. This translates into CASIKQGDGTEAFF.

This clonotype was found many times. The V and J genes are TRBV29-1 and TRBJ1-2; perhaps TRBD1 as D (5 bases). Looked up from germline, CDR1 is SQVTM and CDR2 is ANQGSEA. CDR3 length equals 13 residues. With 5 bases removed from V and 4 bases from J, the gap between germline ends came to 14 bases. The CDR3 sequence: CSVPSTVTYGYTF. CDR3 DNA sequence: TGCAGCGTTCCCTCGACAGTTACCTATGGCTACACCTTC.

This clonotype occurred a few times. CDR3 bases: TGTGCCATCAGTGAGGGGGCGTTAGTGGGTGAAGCTTTCTTT. Amino acid sequence: CAISEGALVGEAFF. The chain links TRBV10-3 to TRBJ1-1; possible D gene TRBD1, 5 bases. V dropped 2 bases and J dropped 7 bases, with 14 bases sitting between them. Per the germline V gene, CDR1 is ENHRY and CDR2 is SYGVKD. The CDR3 extends over 14 amino acids.

The rearrangement links TRBV20-1 to TRBJ1-2; 8 bases match TRBD1. This CDR3 contains 15 residues. Germline-derived CDR1 and CDR2 are DFQATT and SNEGSKA (reference sequence). V lost 6 bases to trimming and J lost 4 bases; unmatched junction nucleotides: 13. The chain's CDR3 is CSASTSDRGTYGYTF. The CDR3 DNA is TGCAGTGCCTCAACATCCGACAGGGGAACCTATGGCTACACCTTC.

The sample holds a few counts of this clonotype. The V call is TRBV12-3 or TRBV12-4, the J call TRBJ2-5; D is ambiguous. CDR3 length equals 13 residues. Trimming stripped 3 bases from V and 0 bases from J, with 5 bases between. This chain's CDR3 is CASSFTYQETQYF. CDR3 nucleotide sequence: TGTGCCAGCAGTTTCACGTACCAAGAGACCCAGTACTTC.

This clonotype was recorded a few times. The CDR3 region has the DNA TGTGCCAGTAGTATAGGGTCTCAGCCCCAGCATTTT. Translating gives CASSIGSQPQHF. The genes are TRBV19 and TRBJ1-5; D remains unclear. Germline-derived CDR1 and CDR2 are LNHDA and SQIVND (reference sequence). The CDR3 is made up of 12 amino acids. Trimming took off 1 base at V and 6 bases at J, with 4 bases between the two ends.

This clonotype was recorded many times. The chain combines TRBV20-1 with TRBJ1-5; D gene unclear. Trimming left V 4 bases short and J 1 base short, with 8 bases between. CDR1 and CDR2 (germline): DFQATT, SNEGSKA (reference sequence). This CDR3 spans 13 amino acids. Written as DNA, the CDR3 is TGCAGTGCTATGCGCGACAGCAATCAGCCCCAGCATTTT. Protein product: CSAMRDSNQPQHF.

The chain combines TRBV6-1 with TRBJ2-7; TRBD2 aligns across 9 bases. From germline, CDR1 is MNHNS and CDR2 SASEGT. V trimming: 6 bases; J trimming: 5 bases; junction bases outside the gene matches: 14. The CDR3 is 16 amino acids. The CDR3 loop reads CASSQGPATSGHEQYF. In DNA form, the CDR3 reads TGTGCCAGCAGCCAAGGTCCCGCGACTAGCGGCCACGAGCAGTACTTC.

The DNA for the CDR3 is TGTGCCAGCAGTGAAGTGCCAGCTAGCGGCGCTCGGACCCAGTACTTC. Translation gives CASSEVPASGARTQYF. The gene calls are TRBV6-1 and TRBJ2-5; 7 nucleotides line up with TRBD2. This CDR3 spans 16 amino acids. With V trimmed by 1 base and J by 7 bases, 12 bases remained unmatched. CDR1 and CDR2 (germline): MNHNS, SASEGT.

This clonotype appeared a few times. The chain employs TRBV6-5 and TRBJ1-1; 10 bases are shared with TRBD1. Trimming at V came to 6 bases and at J to 4 bases, leaving 2 bases not matched to a gene. This CDR3 contains 13 residues. Germline V lookup: CDR1 MNHEY, CDR2 SVGAGI. The DNA of the CDR3 is TGTGCCAGCAGGAGGACAGGGGGCACTGAAGCTTTCTTT. Residues: CASRRTGGTEAFF.

This clonotype was detected a few times. The chain combines TRBV2 with TRBJ2-5; tentative D call: TRBD1 (5 bases). From germline, CDR1 is SNHLY and CDR2 FYNNEI. This CDR3 has 13 amino acids. V lost 7 bases and J lost 5, with 14 bases in between. CDR3 in amino acids: CASIQKGLETQYF. The CDR3 nucleotides read TGTGCCAGCATCCAAAAGGGGTTGGAGACCCAGTACTTC.

This chain connects TRBV2 to TRBJ1-6; D gene uncertain. V was shortened by 5 bases and J by 10 bases, with 18 bases between the two germline ends. Germline V gene sequence: CDR1 SNHLY, CDR2 FYNNEI. The length of the CDR3 is 15 residues. CDR3 bases: TGTGCCAGCAGTCAATTGATAGAGGTAGAGTCACCCCTCCACTTT. Encoded protein: CASSQLIEVESPLHF.

V gene TRBV29-1 combines with J gene TRBJ1-1; D not certain. The germline gives CDR1 SQVTM, CDR2 ANQGSEA. Trimming shortened V by 8 bases and J by 1 base, and 11 bases separated the two germline ends. The CDR3 has 12 residues. CDR3 sequence reads: CSPRAANTEAFF. For the CDR3, the DNA is TGCAGCCCCCGAGCGGCGAACACTGAAGCTTTCTTT.

Points on this clonotype: One junction end does not reproduce the germline sequence, and a read error may be involved. The V call is TRBV2, the J call TRBJ1-1, with TRBD1 matching over 9 bases. Per the germline V gene, CDR1 is SNHLY and CDR2 is FYNNEI. The CDR3 extends over 15 amino acids. CDR3 nucleotide sequence: TGTGCCAGCAGTGGAGAAGGGACAGGGAACGCTGAAGCTTTCTTT. This codes for CASSGEGTGNAEAFF.

The sample holds many counts of this clonotype. The CDR3 reads CASSYEGETQYF. The CDR3 DNA reads as TGTGCCAGCAGTTACGAGGGTGAGACCCAGTACTTC. This chain connects TRBV12-3 or TRBV12-4 to TRBJ2-5; D might be TRBD2 (5 bases). Between the trimmed V and J ends, which lost 4 bases and 5 bases, there was a span of 8 bases. The CDR3 is 12 residues long.

The rearrangement joins TRBV29-1 to TRBJ2-3, with D unclear. V was pared by 5 bases and J by 7 bases, with 10 bases between. The germline CDR1 and CDR2 sequences are SQVTM and ANQGSEA. The CDR3 covers 11 residues. CDR3 residues: CSVLADNTQYF. DNA of the CDR3: TGCAGCGTTTTGGCGGATAATACGCAGTATTTT.

The chain combines TRBV15 with TRBJ1-5; TRBD1 matches at 8 bases. Germline V gene sequence: CDR1 LNHNV, CDR2 YYDKDF (reference sequence). V was pared by 0 bases and J by 0 bases, with 19 bases of the junction left unmatched. The CDR3 consists of 22 residues. The CDR3 DNA sequence: TGTGCCACCAGCAGAGATCCCCCTATTACAGGGGGAGGAATTTATAGCAATCAGCCCCAGCATTTT. Amino acid sequence: CATSRDPPITGGGIYSNQPQHF.

The chain joins TRBV10-2 to TRBJ2-5, with a weak D call TRBD1 (6 bases). CDR1 is WSHSY, CDR2 SAAADI, per germline. This CDR3 has 14 residues. The germline V and J ends were trimmed by 3 bases and 1 base, with 9 bases remaining between them. CDR3 sequence: CASSDQGRQETQYF. Here the CDR3 DNA reads TGCGCCAGCAGTGACCAGGGGCGCCAAGAGACCCAGTACTTC.

The table lists this clonotype with a few counts. The chain couples TRBV2 to TRBJ1-1; D uncertain. CDR3 size: 14 residues. Trimming stripped 5 bases from V and 1 base from J, with 11 bases between. CDR1 SNHLY and CDR2 FYNNEI come from the germline V gene. CDR3 amino acids: CASSYGVKNTEAFF. The CDR3 DNA reads TGTGCCAGCAGTTACGGGGTTAAGAACACTGAAGCTTTCTTT.

CDR3 sequence reads: CASRSGTSIAYNSPLHF. DNA of the CDR3: TGTGCCAGCAGATCCGGGACTTCAATCGCCTATAATTCACCCCTCCACTTT. V is TRBV2 and J is TRBJ1-6, with D possibly matching TRBD1 (5 bases). Germline V gene lookup returns CDR1 SNHLY and CDR2 FYNNEI. The V gene lost 6 bases and the J gene lost 2 bases, with 17 bases spanning the gap. CDR3 size: 17 residues.

This chain uses TRBV19 with TRBJ2-2; TRBD1 aligns across 7 bases. In germline, CDR1 is LNHDA, CDR2 SQIVND (reference sequence). V dropped 7 bases and J dropped 3; count of bases not matched to a gene: 11. The CDR3 runs to 16 residues. The chain's CDR3 is CASTPLRGPDTGELFF. The CDR3 DNA reads as TGTGCCAGTACCCCCCTGAGGGGGCCTGACACCGGGGAGCTGTTTTTT.

This clonotype has just a few counts. The chain joins TRBV5-8 to TRBJ2-2; 9 bases are a match to TRBD1. J gave up 4 bases and V 3 bases, and 1 base lay outside the gene matches. CDR1 is SGHTS, CDR2 YDEGEE, per germline. This CDR3 spans 14 amino acids. The CDR3 spells CASSWTGVTGELFF. In nucleotides, the CDR3 is TGTGCCAGCAGCTGGACAGGGGTCACCGGGGAGCTGTTTTTT.

The rearrangement uses TRBV9 and TRBJ2-7, with unresolved D. The CDR3 length is 13 residues. Trimming cost V 3 bases and J 2 bases, with 9 bases left between them. The germline gives CDR1 SGDLS, CDR2 YYNGEE. The DNA of the CDR3 is TGTGCCAGCAGCGCAGCTGGGGCCTACGAGCAGTACTTC. This translates into CASSAAGAYEQYF.

This clonotype was counted between two and nine times. The chain carries TRBV6-5 and TRBJ1-3; D is unresolved. The germline gives CDR1 MNHEY, CDR2 SVGAGI. Trimming left V 10 bases short and J 3 bases short, with 10 bases between. This CDR3 comprises 12 residues. In DNA form, the CDR3 reads TGTGCCACCACTTCGGATGGAAACACCATATATTTT. Its protein is CATTSDGNTIYF.

The chain links TRBV7-2 to TRBJ1-1, with TRBD1 identical over 9 bases. Germline CDR1 SGHTA, CDR2 FQGNSA. The CDR3 is 16 residues long. V trimming: 7 bases; J trimming: 1 base; junction bases outside the gene matches: 10. The DNA of the CDR3 is TGTGCCAGCATTATCGGGACAGGGATACCGAACACTGAAGCTTTCTTT. It specifies CASIIGTGIPNTEAFF.

This clonotype was observed at least ten times. The CDR3 reads CSVNQETQYF. The CDR3 nucleotides read TGCAGCGTGAACCAAGAGACCCAGTACTTC. The chain recombines TRBV29-1 with TRBJ2-5; no clear D gene. Trimming stripped 6 bases from V and 0 bases from J, with 2 bases between. The CDR3 loop spans 10 amino acids. Per the germline V gene, CDR1 is SQVTM and CDR2 is ANQGSEA. Full variable domain (remainder filled in from reference TRBV29-1 and TRBJ2-5): SAVISQKPSRDICQRGTSLTIQCQVDSQVTMMFWYRQQPGQSLTLIATANQGSEATYESGFVIDKFPISRPNLTFSTLTVSNMSPEDSSIYLCSVNQETQYFGPGTRLLVL.

This clonotype appeared a few times. The J gene is TRBJ1-1, the V gene TRBV29-1, with D uncertain. Germline lookup yields CDR1 SQVTM and CDR2 ANQGSEA. The CDR3 has 15 residues. V was cut by 1 base and J by 4 bases, with 16 bases left in between. Written as DNA, the CDR3 is TGCAGCGTTGAAGGGAACAAGTTTTTCAGCACTGAAGCTTTCTTT. This sequence encodes CSVEGNKFFSTEAFF.